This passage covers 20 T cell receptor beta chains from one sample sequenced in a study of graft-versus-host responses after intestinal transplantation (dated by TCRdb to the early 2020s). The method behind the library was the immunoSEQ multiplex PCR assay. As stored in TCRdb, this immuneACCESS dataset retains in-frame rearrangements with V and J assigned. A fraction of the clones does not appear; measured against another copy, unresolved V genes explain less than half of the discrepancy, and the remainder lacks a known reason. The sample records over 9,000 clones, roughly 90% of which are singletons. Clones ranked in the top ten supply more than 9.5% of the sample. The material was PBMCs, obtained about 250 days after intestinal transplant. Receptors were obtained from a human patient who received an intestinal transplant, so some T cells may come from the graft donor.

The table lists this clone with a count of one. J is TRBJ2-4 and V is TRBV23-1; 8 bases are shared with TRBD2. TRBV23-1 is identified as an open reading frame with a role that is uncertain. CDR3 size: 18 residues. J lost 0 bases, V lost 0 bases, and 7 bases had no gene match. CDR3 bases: TGCGCCAGCAGTCAATCGGCCCGCCTAGCGGGAGCCAAAAACATTCAGTACTTC. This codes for CASSQSARLAGAKNIQYF.

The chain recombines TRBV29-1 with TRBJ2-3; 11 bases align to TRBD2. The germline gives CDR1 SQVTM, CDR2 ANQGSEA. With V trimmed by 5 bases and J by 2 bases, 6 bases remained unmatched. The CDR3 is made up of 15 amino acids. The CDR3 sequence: CSVRLAGGDTDTQYF. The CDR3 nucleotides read TGCAGCGTTCGGCTAGCGGGAGGTGACACAGATACGCAGTATTTT.

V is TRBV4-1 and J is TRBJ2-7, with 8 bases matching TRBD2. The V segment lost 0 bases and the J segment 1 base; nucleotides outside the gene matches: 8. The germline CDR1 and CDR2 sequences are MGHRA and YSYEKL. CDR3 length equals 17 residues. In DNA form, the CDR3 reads TGCGCCAGCAGCCAAGAGAGCCCTACTAGCGGATCCTACGAGCAGTACTTC. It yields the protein CASSQESPTSGSYEQYF.

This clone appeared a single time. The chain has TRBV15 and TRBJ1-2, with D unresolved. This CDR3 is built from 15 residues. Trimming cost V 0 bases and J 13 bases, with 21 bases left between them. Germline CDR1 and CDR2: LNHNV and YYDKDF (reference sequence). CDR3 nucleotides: TGTGCCACCAGCAGAGATTATCCGATGGATCCGGTGAGCACCTTC. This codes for CATSRDYPMDPVSTF.

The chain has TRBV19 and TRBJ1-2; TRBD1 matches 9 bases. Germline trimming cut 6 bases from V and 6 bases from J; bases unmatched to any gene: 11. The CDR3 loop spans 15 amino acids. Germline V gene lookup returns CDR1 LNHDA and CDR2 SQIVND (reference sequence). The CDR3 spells CASSPGTGNVNGYTF. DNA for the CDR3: TGTGCCAGTAGCCCCGGGACAGGGAACGTTAATGGCTACACCTTC. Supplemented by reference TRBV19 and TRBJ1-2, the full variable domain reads DGGITQSPKYLFRKEGQNVTLSCEQNLNHDAMYWYRQDPGQGLRLIYYSQIVNDFQKGDIAEGYSVSREKKESFPLTVTSAQKNPTAFYLCASSPGTGNVNGYTFGSGTRLTVV.

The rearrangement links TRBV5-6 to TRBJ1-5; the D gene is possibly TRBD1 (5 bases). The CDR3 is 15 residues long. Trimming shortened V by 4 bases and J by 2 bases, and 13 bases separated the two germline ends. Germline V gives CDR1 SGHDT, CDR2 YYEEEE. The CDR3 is CASSGGTEGNQPQHF. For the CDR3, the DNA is TGTGCCAGCAGCGGAGGGACCGAGGGCAATCAGCCCCAGCATTTT.

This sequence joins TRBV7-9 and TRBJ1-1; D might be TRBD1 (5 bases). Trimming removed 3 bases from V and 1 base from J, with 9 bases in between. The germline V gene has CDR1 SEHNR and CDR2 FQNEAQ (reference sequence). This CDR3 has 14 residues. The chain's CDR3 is CASSFLGPNTEAFF. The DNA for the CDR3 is TGTGCCAGCAGCTTTCTGGGGCCGAACACTGAAGCTTTCTTT.

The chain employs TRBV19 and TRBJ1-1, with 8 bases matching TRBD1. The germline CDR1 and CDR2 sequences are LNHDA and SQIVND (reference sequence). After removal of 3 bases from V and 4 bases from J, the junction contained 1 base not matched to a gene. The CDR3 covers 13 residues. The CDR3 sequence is CASSMQGATEAFF. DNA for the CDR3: TGTGCCAGTAGTATGCAGGGGGCCACTGAAGCTTTCTTT.

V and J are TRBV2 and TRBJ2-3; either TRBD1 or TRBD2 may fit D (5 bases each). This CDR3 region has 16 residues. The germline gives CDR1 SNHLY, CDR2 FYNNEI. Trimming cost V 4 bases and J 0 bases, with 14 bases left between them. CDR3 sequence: CASSALDRLSTDTQYF. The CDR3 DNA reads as TGTGCCAGCAGTGCCCTTGACAGACTAAGCACAGATACGCAGTATTTT.

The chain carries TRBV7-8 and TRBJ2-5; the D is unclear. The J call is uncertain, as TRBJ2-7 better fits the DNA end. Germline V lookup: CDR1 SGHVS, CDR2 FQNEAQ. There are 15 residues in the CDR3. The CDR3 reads CASSLVGPTSYEQYF. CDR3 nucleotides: TGTGCCAGCAGCTTAGTGGGTCCTACCTCTTACGAGCAGTACTTC.

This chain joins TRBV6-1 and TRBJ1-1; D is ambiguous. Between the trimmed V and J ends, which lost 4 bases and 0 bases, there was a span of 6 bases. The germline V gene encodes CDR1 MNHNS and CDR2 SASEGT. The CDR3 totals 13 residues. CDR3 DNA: TGTGCCAGCAGTGGGAGCATGAACACTGAAGCTTTCTTT. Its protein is CASSGSMNTEAFF.

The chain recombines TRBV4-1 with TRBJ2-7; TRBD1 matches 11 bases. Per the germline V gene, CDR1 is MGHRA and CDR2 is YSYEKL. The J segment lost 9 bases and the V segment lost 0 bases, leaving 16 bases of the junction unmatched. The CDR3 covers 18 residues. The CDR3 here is CASSQEAGRGTGGRVQYF. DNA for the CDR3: TGCGCCAGCAGCCAAGAGGCCGGGCGTGGGACAGGGGGTCGGGTGCAGTACTTC.

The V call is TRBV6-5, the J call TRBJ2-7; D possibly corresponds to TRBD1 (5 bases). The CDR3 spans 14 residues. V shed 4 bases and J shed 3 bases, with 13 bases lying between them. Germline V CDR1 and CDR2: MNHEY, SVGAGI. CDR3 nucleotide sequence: TGTGCCAGCAGTTTCTCGGACAACTACTACGAGCAGTACTTC. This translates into CASSFSDNYYEQYF.

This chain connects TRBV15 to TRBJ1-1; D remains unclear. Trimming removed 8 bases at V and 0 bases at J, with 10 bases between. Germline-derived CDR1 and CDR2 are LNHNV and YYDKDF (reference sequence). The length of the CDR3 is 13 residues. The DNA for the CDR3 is TGTGCCACCGCGGGAATCATGAACACTGAAGCTTTCTTT. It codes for CATAGIMNTEAFF. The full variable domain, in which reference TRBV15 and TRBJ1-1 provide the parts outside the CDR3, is DAMVIQNPRYQVTQFGKPVTLSCSQTLNHNVMYWYQQKSSQAPKLLFHYYDKDFNNEADTPDNFQSRRPNTSFCFLDIRSPGLGDTAMYLCATAGIMNTEAFFGQGTRLTVV.

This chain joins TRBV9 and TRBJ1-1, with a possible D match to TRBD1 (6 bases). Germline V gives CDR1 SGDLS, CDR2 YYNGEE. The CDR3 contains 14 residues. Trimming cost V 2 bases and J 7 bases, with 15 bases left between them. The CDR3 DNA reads TGTGCCAGCAGCGTTACTACAGGGACGGTTGAAGCTTTCTTT. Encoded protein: CASSVTTGTVEAFF.

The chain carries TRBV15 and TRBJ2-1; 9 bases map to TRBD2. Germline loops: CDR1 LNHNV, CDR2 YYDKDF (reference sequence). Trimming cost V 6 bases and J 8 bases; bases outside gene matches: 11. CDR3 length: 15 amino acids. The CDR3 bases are TGTGCCACCAGTCGTCGAGCGGGAGGAAGCGATGAGCAGTTCTTC. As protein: CATSRRAGGSDEQFF.

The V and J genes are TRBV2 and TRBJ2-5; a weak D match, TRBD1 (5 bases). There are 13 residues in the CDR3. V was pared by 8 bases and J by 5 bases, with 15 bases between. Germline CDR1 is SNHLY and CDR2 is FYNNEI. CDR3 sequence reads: CASLGAGRETQYF. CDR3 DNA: TGTGCCAGCCTTGGGGCCGGTCGGGAGACCCAGTACTTC.

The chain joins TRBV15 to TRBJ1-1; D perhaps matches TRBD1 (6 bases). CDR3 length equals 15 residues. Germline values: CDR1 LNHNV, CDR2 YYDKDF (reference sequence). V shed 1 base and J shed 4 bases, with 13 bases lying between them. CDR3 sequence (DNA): TGTGCCACCAGCAGAGGGGGGCGGAGGAGCACTGAAGCTTTCTTT. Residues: CATSRGGRRSTEAFF.

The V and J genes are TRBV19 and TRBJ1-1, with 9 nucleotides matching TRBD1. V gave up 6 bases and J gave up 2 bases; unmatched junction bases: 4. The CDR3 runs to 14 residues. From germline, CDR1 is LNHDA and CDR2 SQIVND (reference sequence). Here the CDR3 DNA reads TGTGCCAGTAGGAAACAGGGGGCTAACACTGAAGCTTTCTTT. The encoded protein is CASRKQGANTEAFF.

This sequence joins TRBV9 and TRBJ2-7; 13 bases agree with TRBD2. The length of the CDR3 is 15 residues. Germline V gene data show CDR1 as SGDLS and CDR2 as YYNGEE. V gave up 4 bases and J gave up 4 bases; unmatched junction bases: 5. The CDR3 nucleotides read TGTGCCAGCAGCCCGGGACTAGCGGGAAGGTACGAGCAGTACTTC. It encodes CASSPGLAGRYEQYF.